This record concerns one T cell receptor beta chain sequence. Antigen specificity is unknown. These data originate in a study of response to subunit inactivated influenza vaccine. The CDR3 has 14 amino acids. Germline assignment: CDR1 SGHTA and CDR2 FQGNSA. V dropped 6 bases and J dropped 4; count of bases not matched to a gene: 5. TCRdb re-called the RT-PCR reads with MiXCR, one entry per CDR3 protein. The profile shows 400,000 to 650,000 distinct CDR3 sequences, under 8.5% of them singletons. General study results and limits: With each seasonal influenza vaccination, the authors suggested, few new T cells are recruited.

The input for sequencing was PBMCs from blood, taken less than 30 months after vaccination. The gene calls are TRBV7-2 and TRBJ2-3; 9 nucleotides line up with TRBD2. This TCR came from a man aged 50-75 years who received an inactivated influenza vaccine. CDR3 coding DNA: TGTGCCAGCAGAGGGCTAGCGGGATCAGATACGCAGTATTTT. This gives the protein CASRGLAGSDTQYF.